This passage covers 7 T cell receptor beta chains from one sample sequenced in a study of T cells in Graves' hyperthyroidism and ophthalmopathy. The investigators amplified TCR beta CDR3 regions from RNA transcripts. A first-round RT-PCR of the TCR CDR3 used the HTBI primer set. Using its own MiXCR run on the multiplex PCR reads, TCRdb lists one record per CDR3 protein. The table lists some 700,000 distinct CDR3 sequences, roughly 17% of them singletons. Material for sequencing was blood. The receptors originated from a man aged 50 to 60 with Graves' hyperthyroidism.

This clonotype was detected ten times or more. The chain couples TRBV6-6 to TRBJ2-5; 7 positions agree with TRBD2. The V and J ends lost 2 bases and 0 bases, in that order; junction bases with no gene match: 9. CDR1 and CDR2 (germline): MNHNY, SVGAGI (reference sequence). This CDR3 comprises 17 residues. The DNA for the CDR3 is TGTGCCAGCAGTTACAAGAGGCTAGCGGAGTACCAAGAGACCCAGTACTTC. Translated, it gives CASSYKRLAEYQETQYF.

This clonotype was seen a handful of times. The chain links TRBV28 to TRBJ1-1; TRBD1 agrees at 7 bases. Germline values: CDR1 MDHEN, CDR2 SYDVKM. CDR3 length equals 14 residues. Trimming at V came to 5 bases and at J to 6 bases, leaving 9 bases not matched to a gene. The CDR3 sequence is CASSLTGVGSEAFF. DNA of the CDR3: TGTGCCAGCAGTCTAACAGGGGTAGGGTCTGAAGCTTTCTTT. The whole variable domain, filled in from reference TRBV28 and TRBJ1-1, reads DVKVTQSSRYLVKRTGEKVFLECVQDMDHENMFWYRQDPGLGLRLIYFSYDVKMKEKGDIPEGYSVSREKKERFSLILESASTNQTSMYLCASSLTGVGSEAFFGQGTRLTVV.

This clonotype was observed a few times. A much larger clone differs from this one at a single base, so this may be a read error. CDR3 loop: CARSQPFQGYTF. For the CDR3, the DNA is TGTGCCCGCAGCCAGCCCTTCCAGGGCTACACCTTC. This chain connects TRBV11-2 to TRBJ1-2; D unclear. This CDR3 has 12 amino acids. Germline CDR1 is SGHAT and CDR2 is FQNNGV.

J is TRBJ1-2 and V is TRBV28, with D unresolved. Germline loops: CDR1 MDHEN, CDR2 SYDVKM. Deletions cut 2 bases from V and 6 bases from J, with 19 bases between. This CDR3 has 16 residues. The CDR3 is CASSLALGRGVHGYTF. As DNA, the CDR3 is TGTGCCAGCAGTTTAGCGTTGGGCCGCGGGGTCCATGGCTACACCTTC.

Many counts were recorded for this clonotype. The gene calls are TRBV6-5 and TRBJ2-1; tentatively, D is TRBD1 (5 bases). Per germline, CDR1 MNHEY and CDR2 SVGAGI. The CDR3 is 15 amino acids. V was shortened by 0 bases and J by 10 bases, with 16 bases between the two germline ends. The CDR3 DNA follows: TGTGCCAGCAGTTACTCGAAATCTCCGACAGCCGAGCAGTTCTTC. As protein: CASSYSKSPTAEQFF.

In this sample, this clonotype turned up a few times. V is TRBV20-1 and J is TRBJ2-7; 7 bases are a match to TRBD2. Germline-derived CDR1 and CDR2 are DFQATT and SNEGSKA (reference sequence). CDR3 length equals 17 residues. The junction had 16 bases not matched to a gene; V was cut back by 0 bases and J by 5 bases. As DNA, the CDR3 is TGCAGTGCTAGAGATTGGGACGAGGCGGGAGCGGGGAACGAGCAGTACTTC. Its translation: CSARDWDEAGAGNEQYF.

This clonotype was detected only a few times. The CDR3 bases are TGTGCCAGCAGTTACCTACAGGTCTTCTCTGGAAACACCATATATTTT. Translated, it gives CASSYLQVFSGNTIYF. The V gene is TRBV6-2 or TRBV6-3, the J gene TRBJ1-3; possible D gene TRBD1, 5 bases. Trimming stripped 2 bases from V and 0 bases from J, with 11 bases between. Germline V lookup: CDR1 MNHEY, CDR2 SVGEGT. The CDR3 has 16 amino acids.